The 8 T cell receptor beta chains listed next were all sequenced from one sample in a study of patients and donors after allogeneic stem cell transplantation. TCRdb fed the RT-PCR reads into MiXCR, producing one record per CDR3 protein. Altogether hundreds of thousands of distinct CDR3 sequences are present, more than 15% being singletons, with the ten largest covering roughly 7.2%. The sequencing sample was made of blood, either unsorted or a sorted T cell fraction (not recorded which). The receptors come from a human donor who was either an allogeneic HSCT recipient or a stem cell or donor lymphocyte infusion donor (not recorded which). It is not recorded whose cells these are; they may come from a transplant donor.

The gene calls are TRBV6-2 or TRBV6-3 and TRBJ1-6; D remains ambiguous. The CDR3 has 14 amino acids. V was cut by 5 bases and J by 6 bases, with 11 bases left in between. The germline CDR1 and CDR2 sequences are MNHEY and SVGEGT. CDR3 DNA: TGTGCCAGCAGTCAGAGTTACCGTAATTCACCCCTCCACTTT. It encodes CASSQSYRNSPLHF.

The chain uses TRBV3-1 and TRBJ2-5; D not certain. Germline V gene data show CDR1 as LGHDT and CDR2 as YNNKEL (reference sequence). The CDR3 covers 13 residues. Trimming left V 4 bases short and J 5 bases short, with 11 bases between. The CDR3 reads CASSRRVRETQYF. CDR3 DNA sequence: TGTGCCAGCAGCCGAAGGGTGAGGGAGACCCAGTACTTC.

CDR3 sequence: CSASGGAATNEKLFF. CDR3 sequence (DNA): TGCAGTGCGTCGGGCGGGGCAGCAACTAATGAAAAACTGTTTTTT. The V gene is TRBV20-1, the J gene TRBJ1-4, with TRBD1 as a possible D gene (5 bases). Trimming removed 6 bases from V and 0 bases from J, with 14 bases in between. Germline CDR1 is DFQATT and CDR2 is SNEGSKA (reference sequence). The CDR3 sequence is 15 residues long.

This clonotype showed up just a few times. The V and J genes are TRBV4-1 and TRBJ2-7; the match to TRBD2 covers 12 bases. There are 16 residues in the CDR3. Germline V lookup: CDR1 MGHRA, CDR2 YSYEKL. After removal of 3 bases from V and 4 bases from J, the junction contained 7 bases not matched to a gene. In DNA form, the CDR3 reads TGCGCCAGCAGCCAGCCGACTAGCGGGAGTTATTACGAGCAGTACTTC. It translates to CASSQPTSGSYYEQYF.

The J gene is TRBJ1-6, the V gene TRBV7-9; 9 positions match TRBD1. Trimming removed 10 bases from V and 5 bases from J; junction bases left unmatched: 12. This CDR3 has 16 amino acids. Germline lookup yields CDR1 SEHNR and CDR2 FQNEAQ (reference sequence). Here the CDR3 reads CAILPDRGADNSPLHF. The CDR3 nucleotides read TGTGCCATCCTCCCGGACAGGGGTGCCGATAATTCACCCCTCCACTTT.

This clonotype was picked up a small number of times. This chain joins TRBV6-2 or TRBV6-3 and TRBJ2-5; 8 bases fit TRBD1. Germline CDR1 is MNHEY and CDR2 is SVGEGT. There are 16 residues in the CDR3. Trimming at V came to 5 bases and at J to 1 base, leaving 9 bases not matched to a gene. CDR3 amino acids: CASSPRDRGFQETQYF. The CDR3 region has the DNA TGTGCCAGCAGTCCCCGTGACAGGGGATTCCAAGAGACCCAGTACTTC.

The sample holds a few counts of this clonotype. The J gene is TRBJ2-7, the V gene TRBV20-1; D remains unclear. Deletions cut 2 bases from V and 2 bases from J, with 13 bases between. This CDR3 contains 14 residues. Germline CDR1 and CDR2: DFQATT and SNEGSKA (reference sequence). CDR3 sequence (DNA): TGCAGTGCTAGACAGTGGGTGGGCCCCTACGAGCAGTACTTC. Translated: CSARQWVGPYEQYF.

The gene calls are TRBV15 and TRBJ2-5, with D unresolved. Germline CDR1 reads LNHNV; CDR2 reads YYDKDF (reference sequence). CDR3 size: 13 residues. V shed 3 bases and J shed 5 bases, with 10 bases lying between them. The CDR3 nucleotides read TGTGCCACCAGCAGGCCCTCGTGGGAGACCCAGTACTTC. As protein: CATSRPSWETQYF.